Listed here are 27 T cell receptor beta chains from one sample, sequenced in a study of cytomegalovirus exposure and HLA in healthy donors. The primer mix had 60 Vbeta and 13 Jbeta primers. Measured with immunoSEQ multiplex PCR; TCRdb has only the in-frame clones, and not every one. The profile covers 150,000 to 200,000 clones, with more than 65% appearing a single time and 1% to 1.5% taken by the ten largest. The sequenced material came from PBMCs. These receptors all stem from a man between 45 and 60 years old in good health and CMV-seropositive.

The genes are TRBV7-6 and TRBJ2-1; 13 nucleotides match TRBD2. V lost 5 bases, J lost 10 bases, and 8 bases stayed unmatched. CDR1 and CDR2 from the germline V gene are SGHVS and FNYEAQ. The CDR3 has 15 residues. Here the CDR3 DNA reads TGTGCCAGCAGCCCAACTAGCGGGGGGGCCTGCGAGCAGTTCTTC. Translating it yields CASSPTSGGACEQFF.

J is TRBJ1-3 and V is TRBV7-8; the D gene is possibly TRBD1 (5 bases). The CDR3 sequence is 17 residues long. V lost 4 bases and J 0 bases, leaving 16 bases between the germline ends. Looked up from germline, CDR1 is SGHVS and CDR2 is FQNEAQ. The CDR3 nucleotides read TGTGCCAGCAGCTCGCGGGGGACGGCAAACTCTGGAAACACCATATATTTT. The encoded protein is CASSSRGTANSGNTIYF.

The V and J genes are TRBV2 and TRBJ1-2, with TRBD1 matching over 7 bases. With V trimmed by 3 bases and J by 8 bases, 6 bases remained unmatched. The CDR3 totals 13 residues. Germline values: CDR1 SNHLY, CDR2 FYNNEI. This CDR3 reads CASSDEGARGYTF. For the CDR3, the DNA is TGTGCCAGCAGTGACGAGGGGGCGCGGGGCTACACCTTC.

The chain employs TRBV11-3 and TRBJ2-1; TRBD1 might be the D (5 bases). Looked up from germline, CDR1 is SGHNT and CDR2 is YENEEA. Trimming left V 5 bases short and J 8 bases short, with 13 bases between. The CDR3 totals 13 residues. For the CDR3, the DNA is TGTGCCAGCAGCGCCAAAGGGGCCTATGAGCAGTTCTTC. This sequence encodes CASSAKGAYEQFF.

The J gene is TRBJ1-1, the V gene TRBV6-1; D is unclear. The CDR3 length is 15 residues. V shed 2 bases and J shed 1 base, with 11 bases lying between them. Germline V gene sequence: CDR1 MNHNS, CDR2 SASEGT. CDR3 sequence (DNA): TGTGCCAGCAGTGAATTGTGGCAGGAGAACACTGAAGCTTTCTTT. Amino acid sequence: CASSELWQENTEAFF.

The chain employs TRBV27 and TRBJ2-3, with TRBD2 as a possible D gene (5 bases). This CDR3 has 15 residues. V lost 6 bases and J 4 bases, leaving 17 bases between the germline ends. The germline V gene encodes CDR1 MNHEY and CDR2 SMNVEV (reference sequence). In DNA form, the CDR3 reads TGTGCCAGCAGACTATCGGGAAGTCATCCAGATACGCAGTATTTT. This codes for CASRLSGSHPDTQYF.

The chain couples TRBV28 to TRBJ2-7, with 8 bases that match TRBD2. This CDR3 region has 14 residues. Germline V gene sequence: CDR1 MDHEN, CDR2 SYDVKM. V trimming: 8 bases; J trimming: 5 bases; junction bases outside the gene matches: 11. The CDR3 protein is CASRVGGGGHEQYF. Here the CDR3 DNA reads TGTGCCAGCCGCGTCGGGGGGGGCGGGCACGAGCAGTACTTC.

The CDR3 DNA reads as TGTGCCTGGAGTGTTGGGTCCCAGGGCTACGAGCAGTACTTC. The encoded protein is CAWSVGSQGYEQYF. This chain uses TRBV30 with TRBJ2-7; a possible D gene is TRBD1 (5 bases). In germline, CDR1 is GTSNPN, CDR2 SVGIG (reference sequence). CDR3 length equals 14 residues. Trimming shortened V by 0 bases and J by 3 bases, and 12 bases separated the two germline ends.

The rearrangement links TRBV11-2 to TRBJ1-1; 8 nucleotides line up with TRBD1. Trimming at V came to 4 bases and at J to 8 bases, leaving 6 bases not matched to a gene. CDR3 size: 13 residues. CDR1 is SGHAT and CDR2 is FQNNGV in the germline V gene. The CDR3 loop reads CASSSDRAAEAFF. In nucleotides, the CDR3 is TGTGCCAGCAGCTCGGACAGGGCCGCCGAAGCTTTCTTT.

The rearrangement links TRBV28 to TRBJ1-2; possibly TRBD1 for D (6 bases). The germline gives CDR1 MDHEN, CDR2 SYDVKM. The CDR3 extends over 17 amino acids. Trimming took 11 bases from V and 0 from J, leaving 25 bases between them. This CDR3 is CALGGGAEIETNYGYTF. The CDR3 nucleotides read TGTGCCCTAGGTGGGGGGGCCGAAATTGAGACTAACTATGGCTACACCTTC.

This clone was seen only once. The CDR3 region has the DNA TGTGCCAGCATGCCCGACAGGGGGTTTAATCAGCCCCAGCATTTT. Translated, it gives CASMPDRGFNQPQHF. The V gene is TRBV6-5, the J gene TRBJ1-5, with 9 positions matching TRBD1. CDR3 size: 15 residues. With V trimmed by 7 bases and J by 4 bases, 8 bases remained unmatched. Germline V lookup: CDR1 MNHEY, CDR2 SVGAGI.

The genes are TRBV18 and TRBJ2-3; 11 bases align to TRBD1. Germline V CDR1 and CDR2: KGHSH, LQKENI. The junction had 3 bases not matched to a gene; V was cut back by 2 bases and J by 5 bases. This CDR3 spans 15 amino acids. The CDR3 sequence is CASSPGTGGRDTQYF. DNA for the CDR3: TGTGCCAGCTCACCAGGGACAGGGGGGAGAGATACGCAGTATTTT.

This rearrangement joins TRBV5-1 to TRBJ2-2; TRBD2 matches 14 bases. The CDR3 has 19 residues. Losses at the gene ends were 4 bases for V and 0 bases for J; bases not matched to a gene: 8. In germline, CDR1 is SGHRS, CDR2 YFSETQ. The CDR3 sequence is CASSTGLAGGSPNTGELFF. CDR3 DNA sequence: TGCGCCAGCAGCACCGGACTAGCGGGGGGCTCCCCGAACACCGGGGAGCTGTTTTTT.

This chain connects TRBV5-4 to TRBJ2-5; possible D gene TRBD1, 6 bases. The germline gives CDR1 SGHNT, CDR2 YYREEE (reference sequence). The CDR3 sequence is 14 residues long. Trimming pared 1 base from V and 5 bases from J, leaving 12 bases between. Here the CDR3 DNA reads TGTGCCAGCAGCTTGTATTACAGGGAGGAGACCCAGTACTTC. It translates to CASSLYYREETQYF. Variable domain in full (rest from reference TRBV5-4 and TRBJ2-5): ETGVTQSPTHLIKTRGQQVTLRCSSQSGHNTVSWYQQALGQGPQFIFQYYREEENGRGNFPPRFSGLQFPNYSSELNVNALELDDSALYLCASSLYYREETQYFGPGTRLLVL.

This clone appeared a few times. The V gene is TRBV28, the J gene TRBJ2-3; 9 nucleotides line up with TRBD1. V lost 7 bases and J lost 2; bases outside the gene matches: 4. From germline, CDR1 is MDHEN and CDR2 SYDVKM. CDR3 size: 14 residues. For the CDR3, the DNA is TGTGCCAGCACTGGGGACAGGGACACAGATACGCAGTATTTT. This gives the protein CASTGDRDTDTQYF. The full variable domain, its missing parts supplied by reference TRBV28 and TRBJ2-3, is DVKVTQSSRYLVKRTGEKVFLECVQDMDHENMFWYRQDPGLGLRLIYFSYDVKMKEKGDIPEGYSVSREKKERFSLILESASTNQTSMYLCASTGDRDTDTQYFGPGTRLTVL.

V and J are TRBV28 and TRBJ1-2, with D hard to call. The germline gives CDR1 MDHEN, CDR2 SYDVKM. The ends were cut back, 3 bases at V and 2 bases at J, with 7 bases in the middle. CDR3 length: 13 amino acids. The CDR3 DNA is TGTGCCAGCAGTTTTGAGGGAAACTATGGCTACACCTTC. This translates into CASSFEGNYGYTF.

The chain links TRBV5-4 to TRBJ1-1, with TRBD1 matching over 8 bases. With V trimmed by 4 bases and J by 4 bases, 9 bases remained unmatched. The CDR3 has 15 residues. Per the germline V gene, CDR1 is SGHNT and CDR2 is YYREEE (reference sequence). As DNA, the CDR3 is TGTGCCAGCAGCCCCTACAGGGGGACTCGCACTGAAGCTTTCTTT. Protein product: CASSPYRGTRTEAFF.

The chain recombines TRBV18 with TRBJ2-5; TRBD2 agrees at 13 bases. V shed 6 bases, J shed 3 bases, and the junction held 4 bases outside the gene matches. The V gene's germline CDR1 is KGHSH and CDR2 LQKENI. The CDR3 sequence is 15 residues long. Here the CDR3 reads CASSLGLAGKETQYF. In nucleotides, the CDR3 is TGTGCCAGCTCCTTGGGACTAGCGGGAAAAGAGACCCAGTACTTC.

The rearrangement uses TRBV4-1 and TRBJ1-6, with D possibly TRBD1 on 5 matching bases. The CDR3 length is 15 residues. The germline gives CDR1 MGHRA, CDR2 YSYEKL. Between the trimmed V and J ends, which lost 3 bases and 2 bases, there was a span of 8 bases. In nucleotides, the CDR3 is TGCGCCAGCAGCCACCCGACAGCCTATAATTCACCCCTCCACTTT. Its translation: CASSHPTAYNSPLHF.

The CDR3 DNA follows: TGTGCCAGCTCACAACAGGGGGGGGTTAACACTGAAGCTTTCTTT. Protein product: CASSQQGGVNTEAFF. The chain joins TRBV18 to TRBJ1-1, with 8 bases lining up with TRBD1. The CDR3 has 15 residues. Germline V gene sequence: CDR1 KGHSH, CDR2 LQKENI. J gave up 2 bases and V 4 bases, and 6 bases lay outside the gene matches.

This clone was seen just once. The genes are TRBV19 and TRBJ2-3; possibly TRBD1 for D (5 bases). In germline, CDR1 is LNHDA, CDR2 SQIVND (reference sequence). This CDR3 has 15 residues. V was trimmed by 3 bases and J by 3 bases, leaving 13 bases between them. The CDR3 DNA reads as TGTGCCAGTAGTATCCCCAGGGCCGCGACAGATACGCAGTATTTT. It is translated as CASSIPRAATDTQYF.

This chain links TRBV27 with TRBJ2-7, with D perhaps TRBD2 (6 bases). Germline CDR1 and CDR2: MNHEY and SMNVEV (reference sequence). Trimming took 6 bases from V and 7 from J, leaving 16 bases between them. The CDR3 totals 13 residues. The CDR3 DNA reads as TGTGCCAGCAGCTCCTGGAAACGGGGGGAGCAGTACTTC. This sequence encodes CASSSWKRGEQYF.

This clone was counted a single time. The chain recombines TRBV6-1 with TRBJ2-1; 8 bases fit TRBD2. The germline V gene has CDR1 MNHNS and CDR2 SASEGT. This CDR3 is built from 12 residues. J lost 8 bases, V lost 5 bases, and 2 bases had no gene match. This chain's CDR3 is CASSRAGDEQFF. Here the CDR3 DNA reads TGTGCCAGCAGTAGAGCGGGAGATGAGCAGTTCTTC.

This clone was seen more than once but under ten times. The rearrangement uses TRBV4-1 and TRBJ2-2, with 12 positions matching TRBD2. CDR3 length equals 16 residues. V shed 1 base and J 4 bases; nucleotides not matched to a gene: 1. Per germline, CDR1 MGHRA and CDR2 YSYEKL. The CDR3 protein is CASSQGGLAGTGELFF. The DNA of the CDR3 is TGCGCCAGCAGCCAAGGGGGACTAGCGGGCACCGGGGAGCTGTTTTTT.

V usage is TRBV18 and J usage is TRBJ2-2, with 11 nucleotides matching TRBD1. With V trimmed by 3 bases and J by 3 bases, 0 bases remained unmatched. This CDR3 is built from 15 residues. Germline lookup yields CDR1 KGHSH and CDR2 LQKENI. CDR3 residues: CASSPGQGDTGELFF. In DNA form, the CDR3 reads TGTGCCAGCTCACCGGGACAGGGGGACACCGGGGAGCTGTTTTTT.

The rearrangement uses TRBV5-1 and TRBJ1-2; TRBD1 aligns across 7 bases. After removal of 0 bases from V and 4 bases from J, the junction contained 12 bases not matched to a gene. The CDR3 sequence is 17 residues long. Per germline, CDR1 SGHRS and CDR2 YFSETQ. CDR3 nucleotide sequence: TGCGCCAGCAGCTTGGCCGGCGAGGGGGCATCGAGCTATGGCTACACCTTC. Translated, it gives CASSLAGEGASSYGYTF.

This rearrangement joins TRBV28 to TRBJ2-2; 11 positions agree with TRBD2. The CDR3 runs to 18 residues. Germline V gene lookup returns CDR1 MDHEN and CDR2 SYDVKM. The V and J ends lost 6 bases and 6 bases, in that order; junction bases with no gene match: 15. CDR3: CASSPPWGVAGGAGELFF. DNA of the CDR3: TGTGCCAGCAGCCCCCCCTGGGGGGTAGCGGGAGGGGCCGGGGAGCTGTTTTTT. Complete variable domain (other parts from reference TRBV28 and TRBJ2-2): DVKVTQSSRYLVKRTGEKVFLECVQDMDHENMFWYRQDPGLGLRLIYFSYDVKMKEKGDIPEGYSVSREKKERFSLILESASTNQTSMYLCASSPPWGVAGGAGELFFGEGSRLTVL.